These T cell receptor beta chains were read from a single sample in a study of identical twins. TCRdb called the 5' RACE reads again in MiXCR, with one record for every CDR3 protein. This sample has under 250,000 distinct CDR3 sequences, with around 6.8% found just once. These sequences were also reported in another study, on yellow fever vaccine responses in identical twins.

Sequenced: memory (CD45RO+) T cells sorted from blood. Receptors were obtained from a woman between 18 and 30 years old in good health. Both conserved end residues are part of each CDR3. The order of the fields is clone size, D gene, V gene, J gene, CDR3 DNA, CDR3 protein. A D gene is named only where the DNA matches it firmly. Rows give clone size only sometimes, using once, few, many, or a class for an expanded clone.

.	.	TRBV2	TRBJ2-1	TGTGCCAGCAGTGATTCTCCCTACAATGAGCAGTTCTTC	CASSDSPYNEQFF
.	.	TRBV7-9	TRBJ1-6	TGTGCCAGCGCCACAAAGGGGGGGAGCTCCTATAATTCACCCCTCCACTTT	CASATKGGSSYNSPLHF
.	TRBD2	TRBV7-2	TRBJ2-7	TGTGCCAGCAGCTGGACTAGCGGAACCTACGAGCAGTACTTC	CASSWTSGTYEQYF
many	.	TRBV20-1	TRBJ2-7	TGCAGTGCTAGGGACACCTACGAGCAGTACTTC	CSARDTYEQYF
few	.	TRBV20-1	TRBJ2-1	TGCAGTGCTAGGGGAGTGGTAAGAAATGAGCAGTTCTTC	CSARGVVRNEQFF
.	.	TRBV6-2/TRBV6-3	TRBJ2-3	TGTGCCAGCAGTTACGGGGGGCGAGGCACAGATACGCAGTATTTT	CASSYGGRGTDTQYF
few	.	TRBV19	TRBJ2-5	TGTGCCAGTAGTATACCCGGGGGAAGGCAAGAGACCCAGTACTTC	CASSIPGGRQETQYF
.	.	TRBV21-1	TRBJ2-3	TGTGCCAGCGCCGAGCTCCATCACGATACGCAGTATTTT	CASAELHHDTQYF
few	.	TRBV7-2	TRBJ1-5	TGTGCCAGCAGCGCCCGGACAGCCAGCATCATGCCCCAGCATTTT	CASSARTASIMPQHF
.	.	TRBV3-1	TRBJ1-6	TGTGCCAGCAGCCAGCCTACCGCCGGGACGCGGGTGAACCTCCACTTT	CASSQPTAGTRVNLHF
many	TRBD1	TRBV6-1	TRBJ2-3	TGTGCCAGCAGTGAAGCTTCGGGACAGGGCGCAGATACGCAGTATTTT	CASSEASGQGADTQYF
many	.	TRBV7-2	TRBJ2-5	TGTGCCAGCAGCTTAGCCTGGAAAGAGACCCAGTACTTC	CASSLAWKETQYF
few	TRBD1	TRBV12-3/TRBV12-4	TRBJ2-7	TGTGCCAGCAGTCCGGGACAGAGATACGAGCAGTACTTC	CASSPGQRYEQYF
.	TRBD1	TRBV7-2	TRBJ2-5	TGTGCCAGCAGCAAACCGACAGGGTACGGAGAGACCCAGTACTTC	CASSKPTGYGETQYF
few	.	TRBV29-1	TRBJ2-7	TGCAGCGTTGATGTTCAGGGCTCCTACGAGCAGTACTTC	CSVDVQGSYEQYF
many	TRBD1	TRBV29-1	TRBJ2-3	TGCAGCGTACAAGGGACAGGGCGCACAGATACGCAGTATTTT	CSVQGTGRTDTQYF
few	TRBD2	TRBV6-2/TRBV6-3	TRBJ2-7	TGTGCCAGCTTACTAGCGGGAGACTACGAGCAGTACTTC	CASLLAGDYEQYF
few	.	TRBV20-1	TRBJ2-3	TGCAGTGCTAGAGCCCCCCAGGACTGGGATACGCAGTATTTT	CSARAPQDWDTQYF
many	.	TRBV20-1	TRBJ1-4	TGCAGTGCTAGGTACAGGGAAGGTGAAAAACTGTTTTTT	CSARYREGEKLFF
many	TRBD1	TRBV3-1	TRBJ1-2	TGTGCCAGCAGCCAATCTACGGGACAGGGTTTGCATGGCTACACCTTC	CASSQSTGQGLHGYTF
.	.	TRBV2	TRBJ2-5	TGTGCCAGCTTAGGGTTTTCCCAAGAGACCCAGTACTTC	CASLGFSQETQYF
many	.	TRBV3-1	TRBJ2-1	TGTGCCAGCAGCCAAGAGTCCTGGGGCGGGGAGCAGTTCTTC	CASSQESWGGEQFF
few	.	TRBV12-3/TRBV12-4	TRBJ2-3	TGTGCCAGCAGTTTGGGACCAGGGCCGCAGTATTTT	CASSLGPGPQYF
.	.	TRBV7-8	TRBJ2-1	TGTGCCAGCAGCTCGACAGAAATTCGGTCCAATGAGCAGTTCTTC	CASSSTEIRSNEQFF
few	TRBD2	TRBV10-3	TRBJ2-3	TGTGCCATCAGTGGGGTGGCTAGCGGGAGCACAGATACGCAGTATTTT	CAISGVASGSTDTQYF
.	.	TRBV28	TRBJ1-5	TGTGCCAGCATGGAGGGGTATAGTCAGCCCCAGCATTTT	CASMEGYSQPQHF
many	TRBD1	TRBV4-2	TRBJ2-7	TGTGCCAGCAAGGGGACAGGGGTCTACGAGCAGTACTTC	CASKGTGVYEQYF
many	.	TRBV11-2	TRBJ2-3	TGTGCCAGCAGCTTAGGAGGATATACGCAGTATTTT	CASSLGGYTQYF
.	.	TRBV5-1	TRBJ2-1	TGCGCCAGCAGCCTCCTATACAATGAGCAGTTCTTC	CASSLLYNEQFF
few	TRBD2	TRBV20-1	TRBJ2-3	TGCAGTGCTACGGGGACTAGTAGGGGGGACACAGATACGCAGTATTTT	CSATGTSRGDTDTQYF
many	.	TRBV3-1	TRBJ2-3	TGTGCCAGCAGTGGCAGGACACCTAGCACAGATACGCAGTATTTT	CASSGRTPSTDTQYF
few	.	TRBV6-5	TRBJ1-2	TGTGCCAGCAGTTACAGGGGGGAGGCGAACTATGGCTACACCTTC	CASSYRGEANYGYTF
.	.	TRBV2	TRBJ2-7	TGTGCCAGCAATTCGAGGCACGAGCAGTACTTC	CASNSRHEQYF
many	TRBD1	TRBV10-3	TRBJ2-5	TGTGCCATCAATGAAGGACAGGGCGGGACCCAGTACTTC	CAINEGQGGTQYF
many	TRBD2	TRBV4-3	TRBJ2-7	TGCGCCAGCAGCCAAGTTCGGGGGGACTTTGGCGAGCAGTACTTC	CASSQVRGDFGEQYF
.	.	TRBV7-9	TRBJ2-3	TGTGCCAGCAGTACCACGACTAGGGATGGGACCGATACGCAGTATTTT	CASSTTTRDGTDTQYF
.	.	TRBV29-1	TRBJ1-2	TGCAGCGTTGAAGATCTGGGGCGAGGCTACACCTTC	CSVEDLGRGYTF
few	TRBD1	TRBV7-2	TRBJ2-1	TGTGCCAGCAGCGTACAGGGGGCGTATGAGCAGTTCTTC	CASSVQGAYEQFF
few	TRBD2	TRBV6-1	TRBJ2-1	TGTGCCAGCAGTCCTAGCGGGGGTGTTGCAGCTGAGCAGTTCTTC	CASSPSGGVAAEQFF
few	.	TRBV7-6	TRBJ2-3	TGTGCCAGCAGACTGGGAGACCCTACAGATACGCAGTATTTT	CASRLGDPTDTQYF
few	.	TRBV2	TRBJ1-5	TGTGCCAGCAGTCCATGGACAGAAAATCAGCCCCAGCATTTT	CASSPWTENQPQHF
.	TRBD1	TRBV19	TRBJ2-7	TGTGCCAGTAATACCCCGGGACAGGACTACGAGCAGTACTTC	CASNTPGQDYEQYF
many	TRBD1	TRBV2	TRBJ2-7	TGTGCCAGCAAAGTTAGGGACAGCCCTTCTTACGAGCAGTACTTC	CASKVRDSPSYEQYF
many	TRBD1	TRBV12-3/TRBV12-4	TRBJ2-5	TGTGCCAGCAGTTTGGACAGGCCGCCGGAGACCCAGTACTTC	CASSLDRPPETQYF
many	.	TRBV19	TRBJ2-2	TGTGCCACCTCCCAGGGACCGGGAACCGGGGAGCTGTTTTTT	CATSQGPGTGELFF
.	TRBD2	TRBV7-6	TRBJ2-7	TGTGCCAGCAGCTCCTACTCGGGAGGCCCCTACGAGCAGTACTTC	CASSSYSGGPYEQYF
many	TRBD1	TRBV12-3/TRBV12-4	TRBJ2-1	TGTGCCAGCAGCCGACAGACAGGGGGCACTTCCTACAATGAGCAGTTCTTC	CASSRQTGGTSYNEQFF
many	TRBD2	TRBV16	TRBJ2-1	TGTGCCAGCAGCCCCTCCCGGGCGGGAGCTGGAAATGAGCAGTTCTTC	CASSPSRAGAGNEQFF
.	.	TRBV15	TRBJ2-1	TGTGCCACCAGCAGAGATGGCTACACCGATGAGCAGTTCTTC	CATSRDGYTDEQFF
.	.	TRBV18	TRBJ2-2	TGTGCCAGCTCACCACCTCGACAGGCGGGAGCCGGGGAGCTGTTTTTT	CASSPPRQAGAGELFF
.	TRBD1	TRBV5-4	TRBJ2-2	TGTGCCAGCAGCATCCCGGACAGGGACACCGGGGAGCTGTTTTTT	CASSIPDRDTGELFF
.	.	TRBV12-3/TRBV12-4	TRBJ1-6	TGTGCCAGCAGTACCGACAGTAACTATAATTCACCCCTCCACTTT	CASSTDSNYNSPLHF
many	.	TRBV7-9	TRBJ2-1	TGTGCCAGCAACCAGATCTCGGGGGAGCAGTTCTTC	CASNQISGEQFF
.	TRBD1	TRBV14	TRBJ2-7	TGTGCCAGCAGCCAAGATCTGGACAGGGTCTACGAGCAGTACTTC	CASSQDLDRVYEQYF
.	.	TRBV11-3	TRBJ1-1	TGTGCCAGCAGCTTCAGGAGGAACACTGAAGCTTTCTTT	CASSFRRNTEAFF